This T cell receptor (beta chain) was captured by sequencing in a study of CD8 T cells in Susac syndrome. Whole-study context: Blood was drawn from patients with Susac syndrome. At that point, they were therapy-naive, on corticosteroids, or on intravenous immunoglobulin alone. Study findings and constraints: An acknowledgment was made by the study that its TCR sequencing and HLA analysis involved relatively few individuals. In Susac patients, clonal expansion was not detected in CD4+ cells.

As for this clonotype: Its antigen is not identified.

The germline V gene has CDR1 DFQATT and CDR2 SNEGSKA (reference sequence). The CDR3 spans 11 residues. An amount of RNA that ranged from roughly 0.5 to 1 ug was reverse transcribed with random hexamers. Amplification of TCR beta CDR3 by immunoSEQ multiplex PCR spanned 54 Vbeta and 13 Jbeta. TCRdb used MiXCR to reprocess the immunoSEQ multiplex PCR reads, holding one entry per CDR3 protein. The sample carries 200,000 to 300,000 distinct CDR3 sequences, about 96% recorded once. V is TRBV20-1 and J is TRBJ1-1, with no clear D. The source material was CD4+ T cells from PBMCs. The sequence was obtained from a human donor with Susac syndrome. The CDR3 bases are TGCAGGCCCGGAGTCCTCACTGAAGCTTTCTTT. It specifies CRPGVLTEAFF.